The rows below give T cell receptor beta chains drawn from one sample of a study of control samples from healthy donors and cancer patients. Generated by immunoSEQ multiplex PCR, the TCRdb table keeps only in-frame clones and is missing some. The sample shows about 160,000 clones, around 90% of them seen only once. Sequencing was done on a sample of blood. These receptors came from a woman aged 25 to 39 in good health. Each CDR3 is given with its conserved first and last residue. D genes are given only for firm matches. Only some rows state a clone size, as once, few, many or a class for expanded clones.

J gene	D gene	clone size	V gene	CDR3 length	CDR3 DNA	CDR3 protein
TRBJ1-5	.	.	TRBV27	12	TGTGCCAGCAGTTTCTCCAATCAGCCCCAGCATTTT	CASSFSNQPQHF
TRBJ2-2	TRBD2	.	TRBV27	18	TGTGCCAGCAGTGAAACTAAGACTAGCGGGGGGAACACCGGGGAGCTGTTTTTT	CASSETKTSGGNTGELFF
TRBJ2-3	TRBD1	.	TRBV7-2	15	TGTGCCAGCAGCTTCCCGGGACAGTTCCCAGATACGCAGTATTTT	CASSFPGQFPDTQYF
TRBJ1-1	.	.	TRBV20-1	11	TGCAGTGCTAGAGATGGGGCTGAAGCTTTCTTT	CSARDGAEAFF
TRBJ2-2	.	.	TRBV9	14	TGTGCCAGCAGCGTAGTAGGGAACACCGGGGAGCTGTTTTTT	CASSVVGNTGELFF
TRBJ2-2	TRBD2	.	TRBV2	17	TGTGCCAGCAGTCCGGGACTAGCGGGAGGGACGGCCGGGGAGCTGTTTTTT	CASSPGLAGGTAGELFF
TRBJ2-1	TRBD1	.	TRBV5-1	15	TGCGCCAGCAGCTTGAGCCCGACAGGGTACAATGAGCAGTTCTTC	CASSLSPTGYNEQFF
TRBJ2-2	TRBD1	.	TRBV6-5	15	TGTGCCAGCAGCAGCCGACAGGGGCACACCGGGGAGCTGTTTTTT	CASSSRQGHTGELFF
TRBJ1-1	TRBD1	.	TRBV5-4	16	TGTGCCAGCAGCTTGGGAAAGGGACAGGGAAACACTGAAGCTTTCTTT	CASSLGKGQGNTEAFF
TRBJ1-2	.	.	TRBV3-1/TRBV3-2	13	TGTGCCAGCAGCCTGGGTGGAGGGAAAGGCTACACCTTC	CASSLGGGKGYTF
TRBJ1-5	TRBD1	.	TRBV27	15	TGTGCCAGCAGTTTAGGCGGGACAGGTAATCAGCCCCAGCATTTT	CASSLGGTGNQPQHF
TRBJ2-2	.	.	TRBV28	16	TGTGCCAGCAGTCCCAGTGACCCTTTGAACACCGGGGAGCTGTTTTTT	CASSPSDPLNTGELFF
TRBJ2-5	.	once	TRBV28	14	TGTGCCAGCAGTAACGGATACGGGCGAGAGACCCAGTACTTC	CASSNGYGRETQYF
TRBJ1-1	.	few	TRBV27	14	TGTGCCAGCAGTTTGGGGCAGCCGAACACTGAAGCTTTCTTT	CASSLGQPNTEAFF
TRBJ2-1	.	.	TRBV2	14	TGTGCCAGCAGTGAAACGGAGGGGCTGCATGAGCAGTTCTTC	CASSETEGLHEQFF
TRBJ1-3	.	few	TRBV6-5	13	TGTGCCAGCAGTTCCGGCTCTGGAAACACCATATATTTT	CASSSGSGNTIYF
TRBJ1-5	TRBD1	.	TRBV10-2	14	TGCGCCAGCAGTTTACAGGGGAGCAATCAGCCCCAGCATTTT	CASSLQGSNQPQHF
TRBJ2-5	.	.	TRBV5-4	14	TGTGCCAGCAGCTTACCGGGTCCAGGGGAGACCCAGTACTTC	CASSLPGPGETQYF
TRBJ2-7	.	.	TRBV14	14	TGTGCCAGCAGCCCAATCACGGGGCCCTACGAGCAGTACTTC	CASSPITGPYEQYF
TRBJ2-5	TRBD2	.	TRBV30	16	TGTGCCTGGAGTGTCGGGGCGGGAGTGTTAGTTGAGACCCAGTACTTC	CAWSVGAGVLVETQYF
TRBJ1-6	TRBD1	.	TRBV2	18	TGTGCCAGCAGTGCAGACCCCTCACAGGGGGCTAGAGATTCACCCCTCCACTTT	CASSADPSQGARDSPLHF
TRBJ2-7	TRBD2	.	TRBV28	15	TGTGCCAGCAGCCGCCCAGCGGGAGTTTCCTACGAGCAGTACTTC	CASSRPAGVSYEQYF
TRBJ2-7	.	.	TRBV2	14	TGTGCCAGCAGGGCTCAGGAGGGCCCCTACGAGCAGTACTTC	CASRAQEGPYEQYF
TRBJ1-1	.	few	TRBV7-9	12	TGTGCCAGCAGCTTATTTGGGATTGAAGCTTTCTTT	CASSLFGIEAFF
TRBJ1-6	.	.	TRBV27	16	TGTGCCAGCAGCCTCGGACAGAGCTCCTATAATTCACCCCTCCACTTT	CASSLGQSSYNSPLHF
TRBJ2-7	.	.	TRBV5-1	13	TGCGCCAGCAGCTTTAGACCCGGAGACGAGCAGTACTTC	CASSFRPGDEQYF
TRBJ2-1	TRBD2	once	TRBV7-3	15	TGTGCCAGCAGCCGCGGGACTAGCGGGGTTAATGAGCAGTTCTTC	CASSRGTSGVNEQFF
TRBJ1-4	TRBD1	.	TRBV10-1	17	TGCGCCAGCAGCCCGGGACAGGCCTCAGGAGCTAATGAAAAACTGTTTTTT	CASSPGQASGANEKLFF
TRBJ2-3	.	.	TRBV24-1	16	TGTGCCACCAGCCTAGCAGGGGGCGGGAGGCAAGATACGCAGTATTTT	CATSLAGGGRQDTQYF
TRBJ2-7	.	.	TRBV30	15	TGTGCCTGGAGGAAAGGGACAAGTTCTTCCTACGAGCAGTACTTC	CAWRKGTSSSYEQYF
TRBJ2-7	.	.	TRBV2	14	TGTGCCAGCAGTGCAACCGGGACCCAAGGCGAGCAGTACTTC	CASSATGTQGEQYF
TRBJ2-1	TRBD2	few	TRBV7-9	15	TGTGCCAGCAGCTCAATGACTAGCGGGAGAAATGAGCAGTTCTTC	CASSSMTSGRNEQFF
TRBJ2-1	TRBD2	.	TRBV7-2	16	TGTGCCAGCAGCCCGGCCACCGGGAGGGCCGGTAATGAGCAGTTCTTC	CASSPATGRAGNEQFF
TRBJ2-7	TRBD1	.	TRBV28	16	TGTGCCAGCAGTTTATTCTCATGGACAGGTTCTTACGAGCAGTACTTC	CASSLFSWTGSYEQYF
TRBJ2-7	TRBD2	once	TRBV30	20	TGTGCCTGGAGTGGCGGGGGGCTAGCGGGCATCTCCCTTAGTGTGTGGGAGCAGTACTTC	CAWSGGGLAGISLSVWEQYF
TRBJ2-2	TRBD1	once	TRBV4-3	15	TGCGCCAGCAGCCAACGGACAGGGTTCACCGGGGAGCTGTTTTTT	CASSQRTGFTGELFF
TRBJ2-1	TRBD2	.	TRBV7-8	13	TGTGCCAGCAGCTTTGGGAGGGCCACTGAGCAGTTCTTC	CASSFGRATEQFF
TRBJ1-5	.	once	TRBV28	15	TGTGCCAGCAGTTTAGAGGGACGATCAATCAAGCCCCAGCATTTT	CASSLEGRSIKPQHF
TRBJ2-7	.	.	TRBV27	15	TGTGCCAGCAGTTTATCCGCGGGGACTCTCTACAGGCAGTACTTC	CASSLSAGTLYRQYF
TRBJ1-1	.	few	TRBV7-8	15	TGTGCCAGCAGCTTTCCAGGAGTTATGAACACTGAAGCTTTCTTT	CASSFPGVMNTEAFF
TRBJ2-7	TRBD1	.	TRBV5-6	13	TGTGCCAGCAGCTTGCCAGGGGGTCGCGAGCAGTACTTC	CASSLPGGREQYF
TRBJ1-2	.	.	TRBV11-2	13	TGTGCCAGCAGCTTAGACAGGGCATATGGCTACACCTTC	CASSLDRAYGYTF
TRBJ2-7	.	.	TRBV6-1	14	TGTGCCAGCAGTGAGGGGGGCCTGCTTTACGAGCAGTACTTC	CASSEGGLLYEQYF
TRBJ2-5	.	.	TRBV5-6	11	TGTGCCAGCAGCTTGGGGGCCCTCAAGTACTTC	CASSLGALKYF
TRBJ2-2	.	.	TRBV5-4	14	TGTGCCAGCAGCGACCTTTCGAACACCGGGGAGCTGTTTTTT	CASSDLSNTGELFF
TRBJ1-2	TRBD1	once	TRBV6-5	12	TGTGCCAGCAGGCAGGGGGCGGCTGGCTACACCTTC	CASRQGAAGYTF
TRBJ1-5	.	.	TRBV19	14	TGTGCCAGTCGGCCGGAGAATAGCAATCAGCCCCAGCATTTT	CASRPENSNQPQHF
TRBJ2-7	.	.	TRBV5-1	15	TGCGCCAGCAGCTTGGGGGACCCGATCCCTTACGAGCAGTACTTC	CASSLGDPIPYEQYF
TRBJ2-7	TRBD1	.	TRBV6-5	15	TGTGCCAGCAGTTACTCATCCGGACAGGGGAGCGAGCAGTACTTC	CASSYSSGQGSEQYF
TRBJ1-5	.	once	TRBV28	15	TGTGCCAGCAGTTTTCCAGGGACCAACAATCAGCCCCAGCATTTT	CASSFPGTNNQPQHF
TRBJ2-6	.	.	TRBV6-5	13	TGTGCCAGCAGAACCTCTGGGGCCAACGTCCTGACTTTC	CASRTSGANVLTF
TRBJ1-2	.	.	TRBV28	18	TGTGCCAGCAGTCTCCCCCTCGGGGGGCTTTCGCCTAACTATGGCTACACCTTC	CASSLPLGGLSPNYGYTF
TRBJ2-5	TRBD2	.	TRBV4-1	18	TGCGCCAGCAGCCAGGCCTCCGGGACTAGCGGGATTTTGGAGACCCAGTACTTC	CASSQASGTSGILETQYF
TRBJ2-5	.	.	TRBV11-2	13	TGTGCCAGCAGCTTAGTGGGCCCGGAGACCCAGTACTTC	CASSLVGPETQYF
TRBJ1-4	.	.	TRBV10-3	19	TGTGCCATCAGAAAGGACGTTCGGGTACCCCATGCAACTAATGAAAAACTGTTTTTT	CAIRKDVRVPHATNEKLFF
TRBJ2-6	.	.	TRBV14	14	TGTGCCAGCAGCCAAGTCACAGGGGCCAACGTCCTGACTTTC	CASSQVTGANVLTF
TRBJ1-5	.	.	TRBV19	13	TGTGCCAGTAGTATCGGTGGCAATCAGCCCCAGCATTTT	CASSIGGNQPQHF
TRBJ1-6	.	.	TRBV25-1	13	TGTGCCAGCAGTGCAGGGAGGAATTCACCCCTCCACTTT	CASSAGRNSPLHF
TRBJ2-1	TRBD1	.	TRBV5-1	15	TGCGCCAGCAGCCCCGGACAGGGGGGTTACAATGAGCAGTTCTTC	CASSPGQGGYNEQFF